This is a list of T cell receptor beta chains from one sample in a study of CD8 T cells in Susac syndrome. TCRdb fed the immunoSEQ multiplex PCR reads into MiXCR, producing one record per CDR3 protein. The sample holds around 200,000 distinct CDR3 sequences, 85% to 95% seen once. The sample consisted of CD4+ T cells from PBMCs. The receptor source for this set is a human donor in good health. The conserved cysteine and the conserved F or W are not part of the CDR3 here. Each record gives: V gene, CDR3 length, J gene, clone size, CDR3 protein. Clone size appears in some rows only: once, few, many, or a class for an expanded clone.

TRBV6-5,11,TRBJ1-1,-,ASSYNRVARAF
TRBV5-1,13,TRBJ2-1,-,ASSHDRQGANEQF
TRBV7-2,14,TRBJ2-5,-,ASSLTHAGGRETQY
TRBV6-2/TRBV6-3,11,TRBJ2-1,-,ASRTGPVNEQF
TRBV25-1,14,TRBJ2-2,-,ASSEFGGANTGELF
TRBV6-1,11,TRBJ2-4,-,ASSETAKNIQY
TRBV5-1,11,TRBJ1-1,-,ASSDAGGTEAS
TRBV7-9,11,TRBJ2-1,-,ASSWAGGGEQF
TRBV19,12,TRBJ2-3,-,AGWSGRFTDTQY
TRBV5-1,11,TRBJ1-2,-,ASSSRESYGYT
TRBV20-1,12,TRBJ2-3,-,SAIRDMGTDTQY
TRBV28,12,TRBJ2-2,-,ASSFRGFTGELF
TRBV7-9,12,TRBJ1-5,-,ASSLSSSNQPQH
TRBV5-1,13,TRBJ1-5,-,ASSERPDGDQPQH
TRBV20-1,12,TRBJ2-3,-,SAATGDSTDTQY
TRBV3-1,12,TRBJ2-1,-,ASSQDPRLDEQF
TRBV11-2,11,TRBJ2-5,-,ACQQGVGETQY
TRBV30,10,TRBJ2-1,-,ACHRGGNEQF
TRBV3-1,14,TRBJ2-1,once,ASSHEAGSSYNEQF
TRBV7-9,13,TRBJ1-2,-,ASSMGQAYHYGYT
TRBV29-1,11,TRBJ1-2,-,SVSDRAEYGYT
TRBV28,15,TRBJ2-5,-,ASSLGGIAGVQETQY
TRBV30,8,TRBJ2-1,-,AWSGRKQF
TRBV20-1,13,TRBJ1-5,-,SAPDSLYSNQPQH
TRBV3-1,12,TRBJ2-7,-,ASSQMGTAYEQY